This T cell receptor beta chain was documented in a study of blood T cell repertoires in COVID-19. Study information: Donors in the United States, Italy and Spain gave samples during acute or convalescent COVID-19. The cDNA or gDNA used as material had been derived from T cells, B-cell-depleted T cells, or PBMCs.

Looked up from germline, CDR1 is ENHRY and CDR2 is SYGVKD. The V gene lost 6 bases and the J gene lost 9 bases, with 12 bases spanning the gap. There are 12 residues in the CDR3. Authors' methods: Amplified reference gene primers provided the basis for estimating nucleated cell counts. Produced via immunoSEQ multiplex PCR; TCRdb's table is partial and in-frame only. V, J and clone size derive from that table, while D and trimming were established from the DNA sequence. Here the sample spans roughly 55,000 clones, more than 70% being singletons. Sequenced material: peripheral blood. This receptor was identified in a man between 65 and 79 years old with active COVID-19. The chain couples TRBV10-3 to TRBJ2-1, with a possible D match to TRBD1 (6 bases). CDR3 in DNA: TGTGCCATCAGCTACAGGGCTGGTGAGCAGTTCTTC. Translated, it gives CAISYRAGEQFF.